Each of the 28 T cell receptor beta chains below was sequenced from the same sample in a study of shared clonotypes between healthy human individuals. Assay used: immunoSEQ multiplex PCR; TCRdb lists only in-frame clones, some missing. This table holds hundreds of thousands of clones, approximately 73% found once. Material: memory CD4+ T cells sorted from blood. This sample's subset: CD45RA-negative fraction. These receptors all stem from a woman aged 25 to 45 in good health.

J is TRBJ2-7 and V is TRBV19; a possible D gene is TRBD2 (6 bases). The CDR3 runs 13 residues. Germline V gene lookup returns CDR1 LNHDA and CDR2 SQIVND (reference sequence). With 7 bases removed from V and 3 bases from J, the gap between germline ends came to 13 bases. The CDR3 coding sequence is TGTGCCAGTACCGGGCAGGAGGGCTACGAGCAGTACTTC. This encodes CASTGQEGYEQYF.

The J gene is TRBJ2-1, the V gene TRBV13, with a possible D match to TRBD1 (6 bases). The V gene's germline CDR1 is PRHDT and CDR2 FYEKMQ (reference sequence). The germline V and J ends were trimmed by 1 base and 0 bases, with 22 bases remaining between them. The CDR3 runs 20 residues. The CDR3 region is CASSLESLGHLTSSYNEQFF. In nucleotides, the CDR3 is TGTGCCAGCAGCTTAGAAAGTTTGGGACACCTTACGAGCTCCTACAATGAGCAGTTCTTC.

This clone was observed a few times. The chain uses TRBV9 and TRBJ2-7, with D uncertain. Per germline, CDR1 SGDLS and CDR2 YYNGEE. The CDR3 is made up of 15 amino acids. Trimming pared 0 bases from V and 2 bases from J, leaving 12 bases between. CDR3 amino acids: CASSVAPPGAYEQYF. The CDR3 nucleotides are TGTGCCAGCAGCGTAGCCCCCCCAGGAGCCTACGAGCAGTACTTC.

The chain uses TRBV7-9 and TRBJ2-1, with 12 bases aligning to TRBD2. CDR3 length equals 16 residues. J gave up 9 bases and V 6 bases, and 12 bases lay outside the gene matches. Germline CDR1 and CDR2: SEHNR and FQNEAQ (reference sequence). For the CDR3, the DNA is TGTGCCAGCAGGGCAAATCTAGCGGGAGGGCCTGGTGAGCAGTTCTTC. Residues: CASRANLAGGPGEQFF.

There are a few counts of this clone. V usage is TRBV10-2 and J usage is TRBJ2-7, with TRBD1 identical over 7 bases. The germline gives CDR1 WSHSY, CDR2 SAAADI. The CDR3 sequence is 13 residues long. Trimming removed 4 bases from V and 3 bases from J; junction bases left unmatched: 3. The CDR3 DNA reads as TGCGCCAGCAGTGCGGACAGGAACTACGAGCAGTACTTC. This codes for CASSADRNYEQYF.

J is TRBJ1-2 and V is TRBV6-4; D possibly corresponds to TRBD1 (6 bases). Germline loops: CDR1 MRHNA, CDR2 SNTAGT. V shed 5 bases and J shed 5 bases, with 6 bases lying between them. This CDR3 comprises 11 residues. The CDR3 reads CASSQGYGYTF. DNA for the CDR3: TGTGCCAGCAGTCAGGGGTATGGCTACACCTTC.

The CDR3 sequence is CASSLREGWEAFF. The CDR3 DNA reads as TGTGCCAGCAGCCTAAGAGAGGGCTGGGAAGCTTTCTTT. The V gene is TRBV7-2, the J gene TRBJ1-1; D remains ambiguous. Germline V gene lookup returns CDR1 SGHTA and CDR2 FQGNSA. This CDR3 region has 13 residues. V dropped 5 bases and J dropped 8 bases, with 15 bases sitting between them.

This clone was observed a handful of times. CDR3 sequence reads: CSVEDAEAYEQYF. Written as DNA, the CDR3 is TGCAGCGTTGAAGACGCCGAGGCCTACGAGCAGTACTTC. This chain uses TRBV29-1 with TRBJ2-7; D is undetermined. The V end lost 0 bases, the J end lost 2 bases, and 8 bases lay between the germline ends. The CDR3 has 13 residues. Germline CDR1 SQVTM, CDR2 ANQGSEA.

This clone was detected ten times or more. V and J are TRBV5-1 and TRBJ1-1; no reliable D call. Trimming took 0 bases from V and 0 from J, leaving 9 bases between them. The germline CDR1 and CDR2 sequences are SGHRS and YFSETQ. The CDR3 sequence is 15 residues long. The DNA for the CDR3 is TGCGCCAGCAGCTTGGGAGAACACATGAACACTGAAGCTTTCTTT. It is translated as CASSLGEHMNTEAFF.

This clone was observed at least ten times. This chain uses TRBV4-1 with TRBJ2-6; TRBD1 matches 12 bases. The germline gives CDR1 MGHRA, CDR2 YSYEKL. V dropped 0 bases and J dropped 0; count of bases not matched to a gene: 6. The CDR3 totals 20 residues. The chain's CDR3 is CASSQEWDRGLGSGANVLTF. In DNA, the CDR3 is TGCGCCAGCAGCCAAGAATGGGACAGGGGGCTCGGCTCTGGGGCCAACGTCCTGACTTTC.

This clone was recorded only once. The V call is TRBV6-1, the J call TRBJ2-7; 9 nucleotides align to TRBD1. In germline, CDR1 is MNHNS, CDR2 SASEGT. CDR3 length equals 14 residues. With 4 bases clipped from V and 2 bases from J, the junction kept 3 bases outside the gene matches. The CDR3 DNA is TGTGCCAGCAGTGCAGACAGGGGGGCCTACGAGCAGTACTTC. It is translated as CASSADRGAYEQYF.

The chain recombines TRBV4-1 with TRBJ1-1, with D hard to call. Deletions cut 6 bases from V and 4 bases from J, with 18 bases between. CDR1 and CDR2 (germline): MGHRA, YSYEKL. This CDR3 is 15 amino acids long. CDR3 in amino acids: CASRQFVLGGTEAFF. DNA of the CDR3: TGCGCCAGCAGGCAATTTGTCTTGGGAGGCACTGAAGCTTTCTTT.

The chain employs TRBV28 and TRBJ2-3; TRBD2 matches 10 bases. Germline V gene lookup returns CDR1 MDHEN and CDR2 SYDVKM. Trimming cost V 2 bases and J 4 bases; bases outside gene matches: 9. CDR3 size: 17 residues. CDR3 coding DNA: TGTGCCAGCAGTTTAAGTGGCCTAGCGGGAGTTTCAGATACGCAGTATTTT. Translation gives CASSLSGLAGVSDTQYF.

This clone was picked up one time. This chain uses TRBV23-1 with TRBJ2-5; 8 bases map to TRBD1. TRBV23-1 belongs to the ORF category, with a function that is uncertain. Trimming took 8 bases from V and 5 from J; bases not matched to a gene: 13. The CDR3 length is 15 residues. CDR3 coding DNA: TGCGCCAGCGCGTCAACAGGGGGAAGGTGGGAGACCCAGTACTTC. It is translated as CASASTGGRWETQYF.

This chain connects TRBV30 to TRBJ1-5, with TRBD1 as a possible D gene (5 bases). V lost 1 base to trimming and J lost 6 bases, with 10 bases between them. CDR1 is GTSNPN, CDR2 SVGIG, per germline (reference sequence). The CDR3 extends over 13 amino acids. This CDR3 is CAWSEGRTQPQHF. Here the CDR3 DNA reads TGTGCCTGGAGTGAGGGACGCACTCAGCCCCAGCATTTT. The variable domain in full, with the rest retrieved from reference TRBV30 and TRBJ1-5, is SQTIHQWPATLVQPVGSPLSLECTVEGTSNPNLYWYRQAAGRGLQLLFYSVGIGQISSEVPQNLSASRPQDRQFILSSKKLLLSDSGFYLCAWSEGRTQPQHFGDGTRLSIL.

The rearrangement joins TRBV5-1 to TRBJ2-7, with D hard to call. The germline V gene encodes CDR1 SGHRS and CDR2 YFSETQ. The CDR3 is 12 amino acids. Trimming removed 3 bases from V and 5 bases from J, with 9 bases in between. The CDR3 DNA reads as TGCGCCAGCAGCTGGTCCGGAGACGAGCAGTACTTC. Residues: CASSWSGDEQYF.

J is TRBJ2-3 and V is TRBV27, with D perhaps matching TRBD2 (6 bases). Germline-derived CDR1 and CDR2 are MNHEY and SMNVEV (reference sequence). CDR3 length: 18 residues. V was pared by 6 bases and J by 1 base, with 23 bases between. CDR3 protein: CASRFGSGRDGGTDTQYF. CDR3 nucleotide sequence: TGTGCCAGCAGGTTCGGGTCGGGGCGGGATGGGGGCACAGATACGCAGTATTTT.

In this sample, this clone turned up once. This CDR3 is also generated by other DNA sequences in the sample. The chain uses TRBV29-1 and TRBJ1-1; TRBD1 might be the D (5 bases). This CDR3 has 11 residues. V lost 7 bases to trimming and J lost 2 bases, with 8 bases between them. Germline V gives CDR1 SQVTM, CDR2 ANQGSEA. CDR3 sequence reads: CSAGLNTEAFF. The CDR3 DNA reads as TGCAGCGCGGGACTCAACACTGAAGCTTTCTTT.

The V call is TRBV28, the J call TRBJ1-5; D uncertain. This CDR3 is 14 amino acids long. Germline V gene sequence: CDR1 MDHEN, CDR2 SYDVKM. Between the trimmed V and J ends, which lost 5 bases and 7 bases, there was a span of 15 bases. As DNA, the CDR3 is TGTGCCAGCAGTAAATCCGAGGTCGGCCAGCCCCAGCATTTT. The encoded protein is CASSKSEVGQPQHF.

This chain connects TRBV15 to TRBJ1-5, with a weak D call TRBD1 (6 bases). This CDR3 region has 13 residues. Per germline, CDR1 LNHNV and CDR2 YYDKDF (reference sequence). V gave up 6 bases and J gave up 9 bases, with 15 bases separating them. CDR3 nucleotide sequence: TGTGCCACCAGAGGGTCAGGGGCCGGGCCCCAGCATTTT. Its translation is CATRGSGAGPQHF.

This chain links TRBV5-1 with TRBJ2-1; D unclear. Germline values: CDR1 SGHRS, CDR2 YFSETQ. This CDR3 is built from 11 residues. The germline V and J ends were trimmed by 2 bases and 7 bases, with 4 bases remaining between them. This CDR3 is CASSLSNEQFF. CDR3 nucleotides: TGCGCCAGCAGCTTAAGTAATGAGCAGTTCTTC. The whole variable domain, remainder taken from reference TRBV5-1 and TRBJ2-1, is KAGVTQTPRYLIKTRGQQVTLSCSPISGHRSVSWYQQTPGQGLQFLFEYFSETQRNKGNFPGRFSGRQFSNSRSEMNVSTLELGDSALYLCASSLSNEQFFGPGTRLTVL.

Many counts were recorded for this clone. This rearrangement joins TRBV29-1 to TRBJ1-2, with no clear D. Germline lookup yields CDR1 SQVTM and CDR2 ANQGSEA. Trimming shortened V by 4 bases and J by 5 bases, and 8 bases separated the two germline ends. This CDR3 is 11 amino acids long. DNA of the CDR3: TGCAGCGTTGCCAGCGAGTATGGCTACACCTTC. The encoded protein is CSVASEYGYTF.

The chain combines TRBV4-1 with TRBJ1-4; 9 bases line up with TRBD1. In germline, CDR1 is MGHRA, CDR2 YSYEKL. The CDR3 is 17 residues long. The trim removed 6 bases at V and 0 bases at J, leaving 8 bases unmatched. CDR3 amino acids: CASSAGQGTTTNEKLFF. The CDR3 DNA sequence: TGCGCCAGCAGTGCGGGACAGGGTACCACAACTAATGAAAAACTGTTTTTT.

Concerning this clone: The sample contains more than one DNA sequence encoding this CDR3. V and J are TRBV7-2 and TRBJ2-7; 10 bases map to TRBD2. The CDR3 is 14 residues long. Germline-derived CDR1 and CDR2 are SGHTA and FQGNSA. The J segment lost 3 bases and the V segment lost 5 bases, leaving 4 bases of the junction unmatched. The CDR3 here is CASSRTSGNYEQYF. The DNA of the CDR3 is TGTGCCAGCAGCCGTACTAGCGGGAACTACGAGCAGTACTTC.

The CDR3 spells CASSIRRGDEQFF. The DNA for the CDR3 is TGTGCCAGCAGCATAAGGAGGGGTGATGAGCAGTTCTTC. V is TRBV7-9 and J is TRBJ2-1, with D possibly being TRBD2 (6 bases). There are 13 residues in the CDR3. V was cut by 5 bases and J by 8 bases, with 13 bases left in between. Germline-derived CDR1 and CDR2 are SEHNR and FQNEAQ (reference sequence).

The genes are TRBV7-9 and TRBJ2-2, with D hard to call. The germline V and J ends were trimmed by 7 bases and 0 bases, with 9 bases remaining between them. This CDR3 is built from 14 residues. Per the germline V gene, CDR1 is SEHNR and CDR2 is FQNEAQ (reference sequence). The CDR3 DNA reads TGTGCCAGCACTTGGGGATCGAACACCGGGGAGCTGTTTTTT. It encodes CASTWGSNTGELFF. Variable domain in full (rest from reference TRBV7-9 and TRBJ2-2): DTGVSQNPRHKITKRGQNVTFRCDPISEHNRLYWYRQTLGQGPEFLTYFQNEAQLEKSRLLSDRFSAERPKGSFSTLEIQRTEQGDSAMYLCASTWGSNTGELFFGEGSRLTVL.

This clone has just one count. The chain carries TRBV27 and TRBJ2-4; possible D gene TRBD1, 6 bases. The V gene's germline CDR1 is MNHEY and CDR2 SMNVEV (reference sequence). The CDR3 extends over 14 amino acids. Trimming took off 7 bases at V and 0 bases at J, with 10 bases between the two ends. The CDR3 loop is CASKGQLAKNIQYF. The CDR3 DNA is TGTGCCAGCAAGGGACAATTAGCCAAAAACATTCAGTACTTC.

The V and J genes are TRBV4-1 and TRBJ1-2; 8 nucleotides match TRBD1. Unmatched junction bases numbered 13, after V lost 3 bases and J lost 4 bases. Germline CDR1 reads MGHRA; CDR2 reads YSYEKL. The CDR3 length is 17 residues. CDR3 in DNA: TGCGCCAGCAGCCAGTACTTGACGACACAGGGGGGCTATGGCTACACCTTC. It translates to CASSQYLTTQGGYGYTF.